In its sample, the clone carrying this TCR beta chain was seen a few times. The source of the sample is a study of beta chain features in type 1 diabetes. V was shortened by 8 bases and J by 7 bases, with 17 bases between the two germline ends. CDR3 length: 13 residues. Per the germline V gene, CDR1 is MNHNS and CDR2 is SASEGT. Reverse transcription of all isolated RNA meant that expressed TCRB transcripts were sequenced. TCRdb's copy holds only in-frame clones and misses some; the assay was immunoSEQ multiplex PCR. The table has roughly 230,000 clones, around 9.6% seen once. The chain links TRBV6-1 to TRBJ1-2, with D maybe TRBD1 (6 bases). The sequence derives from a woman in her late teens or twenties in good health. The specimen sequenced was naive CD4+ T cells from blood. CDR3 protein: CASGPVGASGYTF. The CDR3 DNA is TGTGCCAGCGGCCCCGTGGGGGCGAGTGGCTACACCTTC.